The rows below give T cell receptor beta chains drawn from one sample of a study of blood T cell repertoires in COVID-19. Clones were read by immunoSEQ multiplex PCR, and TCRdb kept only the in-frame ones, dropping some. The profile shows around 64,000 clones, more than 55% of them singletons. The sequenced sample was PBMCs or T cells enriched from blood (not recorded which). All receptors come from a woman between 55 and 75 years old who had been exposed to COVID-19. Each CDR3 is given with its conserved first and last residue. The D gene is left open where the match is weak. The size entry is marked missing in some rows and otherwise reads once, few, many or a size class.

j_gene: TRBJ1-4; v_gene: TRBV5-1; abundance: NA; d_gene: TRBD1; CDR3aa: CASSLQGTNEKLFF; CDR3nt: TGCGCCAGCAGCTTACAGGGGACTAATGAAAAACTGTTTTTT
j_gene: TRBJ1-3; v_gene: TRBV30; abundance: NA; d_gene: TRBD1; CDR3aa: CAWDRTGSSGNTIYF; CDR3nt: TGTGCCTGGGACAGGACAGGGTCTTCTGGAAACACCATATATTTT
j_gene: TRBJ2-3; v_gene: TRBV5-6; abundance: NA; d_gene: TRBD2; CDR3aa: CASSLGGARTDTQYF; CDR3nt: TGTGCCAGCAGCCTCGGGGGGGCACGAACAGATACGCAGTATTTT
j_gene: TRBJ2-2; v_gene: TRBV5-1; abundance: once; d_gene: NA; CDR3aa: CASSLRGGTGELFF; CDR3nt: TGCGCCAGCAGCTTGAGGGGGGGCACCGGGGAGCTGTTTTTT
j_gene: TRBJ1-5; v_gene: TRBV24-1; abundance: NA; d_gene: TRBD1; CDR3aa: CATSGSGQPINQPQHF; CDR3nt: TGTGCCACCAGTGGTTCGGGACAGCCCATCAATCAGCCCCAGCATTTT
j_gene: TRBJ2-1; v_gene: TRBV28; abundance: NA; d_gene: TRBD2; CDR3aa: CASSFSLAGAASSYNEQFF; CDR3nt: TGTGCCAGCAGTTTTTCCCTAGCGGGCGCCGCATCCTCCTACAATGAGCAGTTCTTC
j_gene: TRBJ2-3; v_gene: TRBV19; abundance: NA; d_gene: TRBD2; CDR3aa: CASSSRTSGSADTQYF; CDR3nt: TGTGCCAGTAGTTCCCGGACTAGCGGGAGCGCAGATACGCAGTATTTT
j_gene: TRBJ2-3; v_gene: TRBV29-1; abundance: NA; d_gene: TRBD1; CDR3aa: CSGQGVGTDTQYF; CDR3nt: TGCAGCGGGCAGGGGGTGGGCACAGATACGCAGTATTTT
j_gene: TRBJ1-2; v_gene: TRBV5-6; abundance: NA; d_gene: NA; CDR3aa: CASSTTSGYYGYTF; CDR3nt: TGTGCCAGCAGCACAACCTCAGGATACTATGGCTACACCTTC
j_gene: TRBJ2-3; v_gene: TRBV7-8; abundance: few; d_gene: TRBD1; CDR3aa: CASSKGQGDFVDTQYF; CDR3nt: TGTGCCAGCAGCAAGGGACAGGGAGACTTCGTTGATACGCAGTATTTT
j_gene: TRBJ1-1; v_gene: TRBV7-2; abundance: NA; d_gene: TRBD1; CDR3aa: CASRSRPTGNTEAFF; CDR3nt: TGTGCCAGCAGATCCCGGCCGACAGGGAATACTGAAGCTTTCTTT
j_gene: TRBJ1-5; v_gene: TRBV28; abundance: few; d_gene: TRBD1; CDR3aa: CASSLSTGGGQPQHF; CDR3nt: TGTGCCAGCAGTTTATCTACAGGGGGGGGCCAGCCCCAGCATTTT
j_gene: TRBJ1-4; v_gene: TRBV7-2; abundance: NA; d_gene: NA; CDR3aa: CASSYSGGLVFF; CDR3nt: TGTGCCAGCAGCTATAGTGGGGGGTTGGTGTTTTTT
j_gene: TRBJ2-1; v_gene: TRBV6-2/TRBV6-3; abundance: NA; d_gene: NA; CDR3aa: CASSGTRYSEQFF; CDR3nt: TGTGCCAGCAGTGGGACTCGCTATTCTGAGCAGTTCTTC
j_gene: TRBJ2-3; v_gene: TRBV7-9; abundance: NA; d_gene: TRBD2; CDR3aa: CASSPRTSTSDTQYF; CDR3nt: TGTGCCAGCAGCCCCCGGACTAGCACCTCAGATACGCAGTATTTT
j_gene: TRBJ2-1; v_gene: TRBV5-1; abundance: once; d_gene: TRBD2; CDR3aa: CASNPAGGDEQFF; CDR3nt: TGCGCCAGCAACCCAGCGGGGGGCGATGAGCAGTTCTTC
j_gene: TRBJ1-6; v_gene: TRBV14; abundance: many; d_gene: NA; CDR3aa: CASSQSGNNSPLHF; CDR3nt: TGTGCCAGCAGCCAATCGGGAAATAATTCACCCCTCCACTTT
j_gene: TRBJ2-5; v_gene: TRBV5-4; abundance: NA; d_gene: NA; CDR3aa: CASMGGEETQYF; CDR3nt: TGTGCCAGCATGGGAGGCGAAGAGACCCAGTACTTC
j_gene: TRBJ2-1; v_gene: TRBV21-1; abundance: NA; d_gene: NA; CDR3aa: CASSKKRESYNEQFF; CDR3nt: TGTGCCAGCAGCAAAAAGCGGGAATCCTACAATGAGCAGTTCTTC
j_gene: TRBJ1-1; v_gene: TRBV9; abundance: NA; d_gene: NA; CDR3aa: CASSASPYSTEAFF; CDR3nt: TGTGCCAGCAGCGCGTCACCCTATAGCACTGAAGCTTTCTTT
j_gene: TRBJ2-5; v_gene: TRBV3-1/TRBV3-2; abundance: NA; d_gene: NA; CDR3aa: CASSQDRRGPETQYF; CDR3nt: TGTGCCAGCAGCCAAGATCGGCGGGGACCAGAGACCCAGTACTTC
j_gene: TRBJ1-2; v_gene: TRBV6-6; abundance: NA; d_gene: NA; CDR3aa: CASSSSGGYTF; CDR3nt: TGTGCCAGCAGTAGTTCAGGGGGCTACACCTTC
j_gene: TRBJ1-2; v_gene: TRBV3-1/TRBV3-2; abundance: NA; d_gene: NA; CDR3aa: CASSRTANYGYTF; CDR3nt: TGTGCCAGCAGCCGGACAGCTAACTATGGCTACACCTTC
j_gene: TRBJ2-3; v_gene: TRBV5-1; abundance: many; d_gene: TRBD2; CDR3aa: CASSNSGGAADTQYF; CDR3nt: TGCGCCAGCAGCAATAGCGGGGGGGCTGCAGATACGCAGTATTTT
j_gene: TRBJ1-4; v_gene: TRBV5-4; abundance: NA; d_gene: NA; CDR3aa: CASSLINEKLFF; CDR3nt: TGTGCCAGCAGTCTTATTAATGAAAAACTGTTTTTT
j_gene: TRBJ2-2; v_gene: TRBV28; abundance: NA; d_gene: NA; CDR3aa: CASSPPITGELFF; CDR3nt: TGTGCCAGCAGTCCACCTATCACCGGGGAGCTGTTTTTT
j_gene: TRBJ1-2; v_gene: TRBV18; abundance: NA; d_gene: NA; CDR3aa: CASSPRKGANYGYTF; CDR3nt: TGTGCCAGCTCACCAAGGAAGGGAGCTAACTATGGCTACACCTTC
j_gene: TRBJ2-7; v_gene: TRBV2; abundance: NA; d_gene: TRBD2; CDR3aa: CASRRGEGSYEQYF; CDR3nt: TGTGCCAGCAGGCGCGGGGAGGGGAGCTACGAGCAGTACTTC
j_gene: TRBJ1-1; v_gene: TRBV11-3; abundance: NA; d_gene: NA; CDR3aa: CASSLGRHNTEAFF; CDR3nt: TGTGCCAGCAGCTTAGGGAGGCATAACACTGAAGCTTTCTTT
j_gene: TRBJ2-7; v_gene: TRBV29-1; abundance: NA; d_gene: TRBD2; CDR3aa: CSALISGSLEQYF; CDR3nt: TGCAGCGCCTTAATAAGCGGGAGCCTTGAGCAGTACTTC
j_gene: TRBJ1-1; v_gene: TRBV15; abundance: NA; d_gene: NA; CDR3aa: CATSKSTLMNTEAFF; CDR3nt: TGTGCCACCAGCAAATCGACACTGATGAACACTGAAGCTTTCTTT
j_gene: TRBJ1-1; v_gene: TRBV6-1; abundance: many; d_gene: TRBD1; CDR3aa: CASSEALGWTGKENTEAFF; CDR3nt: TGTGCCAGCAGTGAAGCGCTAGGGTGGACAGGGAAGGAGAACACTGAAGCTTTCTTT
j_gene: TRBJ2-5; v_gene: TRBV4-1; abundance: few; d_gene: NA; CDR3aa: CASSRYREETQYF; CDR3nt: TGCGCCAGCAGCCGTTACAGGGAAGAGACCCAGTACTTC
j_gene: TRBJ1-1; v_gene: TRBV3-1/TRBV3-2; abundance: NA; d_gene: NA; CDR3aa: CASTGEWTEAFF; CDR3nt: TGTGCCAGCACGGGGGAATGGACTGAAGCTTTCTTT
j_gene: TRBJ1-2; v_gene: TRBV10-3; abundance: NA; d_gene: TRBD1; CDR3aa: CAISAGTGREGYTF; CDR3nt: TGTGCCATCAGTGCAGGGACAGGGCGAGAGGGCTACACCTTC
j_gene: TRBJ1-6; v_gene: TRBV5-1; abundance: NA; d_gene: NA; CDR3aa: CASSPGGLGYNSPLHF; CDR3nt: TGCGCCAGCAGCCCGGGGGGTCTAGGGTATAATTCACCCCTCCACTTT
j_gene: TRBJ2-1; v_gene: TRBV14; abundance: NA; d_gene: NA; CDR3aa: CASSAELYNEQFF; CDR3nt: TGTGCCAGCAGCGCTGAGCTGTACAATGAGCAGTTCTTC
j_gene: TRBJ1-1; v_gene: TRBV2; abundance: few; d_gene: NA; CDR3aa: CASTGQMNTEAFF; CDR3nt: TGTGCCAGCACGGGACAAATGAACACTGAAGCTTTCTTT
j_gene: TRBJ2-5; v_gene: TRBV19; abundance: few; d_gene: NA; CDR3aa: CASSRLGETQYF; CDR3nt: TGTGCCAGTAGTAGACTCGGAGAGACCCAGTACTTC
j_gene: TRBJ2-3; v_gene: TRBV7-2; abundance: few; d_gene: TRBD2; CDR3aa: CASSPTTSATDTQYF; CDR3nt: TGTGCCAGCAGCCCGACGACTAGCGCCACAGATACGCAGTATTTT